This T cell receptor beta chain was documented in a study of T cell responses to AZD1222 COVID-19 vaccine. In regard to this clone: The antigen is undetermined.

This CDR3 spans 15 amino acids. Germline V gene lookup returns CDR1 SGHRS and CDR2 YFSETQ. V lost 4 bases, J lost 6 bases, and 3 bases stayed unmatched. This table comes from immunoSEQ multiplex PCR, and its TCRdb copy is limited to in-frame clones, with some not included. The table includes some 90,000 clones, about 88% detected once. Whole-study results and caveats: Baseline serology detected seropositivity in only six or seven AZD1222 recipients. Unmutated variant regions are reportedly the target of nearly half of TCRs that are spike-specific.

The sample was peripheral blood, taken on day 0 of AZD1222 vaccination. This chain uses TRBV5-1 with TRBJ2-1, with 14 nucleotides matching TRBD2. The clonotype comes from an adult in good health. The CDR3 coding sequence is TGCGCCAGCAGCCCTGGGACTAGCGGGGGCAATGAGCAGTTCTTC. Residues: CASSPGTSGGNEQFF.